This paragraph reports one T cell receptor beta chain. This sample is part of a study of blood T cell repertoires in COVID-19. Across the study: From T cells, B-cell-depleted T cells, or PBMCs came the material, which was cDNA or gDNA.

The protocol was immunoSEQ multiplex PCR, while the TCRdb copy is restricted to in-frame clones and leaves out a portion. The sample lists under 250,000 clones; 84% were seen once. The CDR3 consists of 16 residues. Deletions cut 2 bases from V and 0 bases from J, with 11 bases between. Germline CDR1 and CDR2: GTSNPN and SVGIG (reference sequence). This chain links TRBV30 with TRBJ1-6; D possibly corresponds to TRBD1 (6 bases). This receptor was taken from a man aged 55 to 70 who had recovered from COVID-19. The sample was PBMCs or T cells enriched from blood (not recorded which). CDR3 amino acids: CAWSTDSSSYNSPLHF. The CDR3 DNA sequence: TGTGCCTGGAGTACGGACAGCAGCTCCTATAATTCACCCCTCCACTTT.